This entry lists 14 T cell receptor beta chains sequenced from one sample in a study of response to subunit inactivated influenza vaccine (dated by TCRdb to about 2018). Library construction relied on RT-PCR. The run used an Illumina HiSeq 2500. TCRdb took the public reads, trimmed them with fastp at Q25, ran MiXCR for clone calling and kept in-frame beta chains. A single entry per CDR3 protein holds the most common genes and DNA from its merged rows. The sample profile shows about 170,000 distinct CDR3 sequences; around 11% of them were found once. Of the sample, 35% to 40% falls within the top ten clones. The input for sequencing was CD8+ T cells sorted from PBMCs, taken roughly 24 months after vaccination. The receptors originated from a man between 45 and 75 years old who received an inactivated influenza vaccine. Donor details come from another sample of the same person, matched by shared clones.

This chain links TRBV5-4 with TRBJ2-2, with 7 bases fitting TRBD2. V shed 1 base, J shed 1 base, and the junction held 13 bases outside the gene matches. CDR1 and CDR2 (germline): SGHNT, YYREEE (reference sequence). The CDR3 is 19 residues long. CDR3 nucleotides: TGTGCCAGCAGCTTGAGTGTAGGTGGAGCTAGCGGGAACACCGGGGAGCTGTTTTTT. The encoded protein is CASSLSVGGASGNTGELFF.

Only a few counts were recorded for this clonotype. The gene calls are TRBV4-2 and TRBJ1-1; 8 bases fit TRBD1. The V segment lost 3 bases and the J segment 1 base; nucleotides outside the gene matches: 22. This CDR3 is built from 21 residues. Germline V lookup: CDR1 LGHNA, CDR2 YNFKEQ. CDR3 nucleotides: TGTGCCAGCAGCCATAAGGGCACTCGGGACAGGTGGGTCTTCAGGAACACTGAAGCTTTCTTT. This encodes CASSHKGTRDRWVFRNTEAFF.

This clonotype has a count of ten or more. V usage is TRBV29-1 and J usage is TRBJ1-1; possibly TRBD1 for D (6 bases). The CDR3 is made up of 11 amino acids. The V end was cut by 7 bases, the J end by 1 base, with 7 bases between. CDR1 and CDR2 from the germline V gene are SQVTM and ANQGSEA. In nucleotides, the CDR3 is TGCAGCGGAGGGGGGAACACTGAAGCTTTCTTT. It codes for CSGGGNTEAFF.

This clonotype was seen only a few times. This rearrangement joins TRBV6-2 or TRBV6-3 to TRBJ2-7; perhaps TRBD1 as D (6 bases). CDR1 is MNHEY and CDR2 is SVGEGT in the germline V gene. The CDR3 is 11 residues long. Trimming stripped 11 bases from V and 3 bases from J, with 11 bases between. The CDR3 nucleotides read TGTGCCGCCAGGGGCAGCTACGAGCAGTACTTC. This encodes CAARGSYEQYF.

J is TRBJ1-1 and V is TRBV9, with no clear D. Germline CDR1 and CDR2: SGDLS and YYNGEE. This CDR3 comprises 15 residues. V was shortened by 1 base and J by 0 bases, with 10 bases between the two germline ends. The CDR3 spells CASSVYGDMNTEAFF. For the CDR3, the DNA is TGTGCCAGCAGCGTATATGGGGATATGAACACTGAAGCTTTCTTT. Combining the CDR3 with reference TRBV9 and TRBJ1-1 gives the whole variable domain DSGVTQTPKHLITATGQRVTLRCSPRSGDLSVYWYQQSLDQGLQFLIQYYNGEERAKGNILERFSAQQFPDLHSELNLSSLELGDSALYFCASSVYGDMNTEAFFGQGTRLTVV.

This rearrangement joins TRBV29-1 to TRBJ2-7; 8 bases agree with TRBD1. V gave up 2 bases and J gave up 2 bases; unmatched junction bases: 5. Looked up from germline, CDR1 is SQVTM and CDR2 is ANQGSEA. This CDR3 is 14 amino acids long. DNA of the CDR3: TGCAGCGTTGAACACGGACAGGGCCCCTACGAGCAGTACTTC. It yields the protein CSVEHGQGPYEQYF.

This clonotype was seen only a few times. The rearrangement links TRBV27 to TRBJ2-1, with TRBD2 identical over 13 bases. Germline V lookup: CDR1 MNHEY, CDR2 SMNVEV (reference sequence). Germline trimming cut 5 bases from V and 7 bases from J; bases unmatched to any gene: 8. The CDR3 is made up of 16 amino acids. Here the CDR3 reads CASSTRGTSGVNEQFF. The CDR3 bases are TGTGCCAGCAGTACCCGAGGGACTAGCGGGGTTAATGAGCAGTTCTTC.

This clonotype was seen many times. The CDR3 sequence is CATSRDGEGDEQYF. The CDR3 DNA reads as TGTGCCACCAGCAGAGATGGAGAGGGCGACGAGCAGTACTTC. This rearrangement joins TRBV15 to TRBJ2-7; a weak D match, TRBD2 (5 bases). Germline V CDR1 and CDR2: LNHNV, YYDKDF (reference sequence). This CDR3 spans 14 amino acids. V dropped 0 bases and J dropped 5 bases, with 11 bases sitting between them.

This clonotype showed up many times. The chain combines TRBV27 with TRBJ1-6; D uncertain. CDR3 size: 17 residues. CDR1 MNHEY and CDR2 SMNVEV come from the germline V gene (reference sequence). V shed 2 bases and J shed 8 bases, with 19 bases lying between them. The CDR3 DNA reads as TGTGCCAGCAGTTTAATCTGGACCCAGAAAGGTGATTCACCCCTCCACTTT. This translates into CASSLIWTQKGDSPLHF.

This chain uses TRBV24-1 with TRBJ1-2, with D unresolved. Germline values: CDR1 KGHDR, CDR2 SFDVKD. The CDR3 has 13 amino acids. V was clipped by 10 bases and J by 2 bases, with 13 bases between them. The DNA for the CDR3 is TGTGCCACAGGCGGGCAGTCGAACTATGGCTACACCTTC. Encoded protein: CATGGQSNYGYTF.

The sample holds a few counts of this clonotype. V gene TRBV2 combines with J gene TRBJ2-2, with TRBD2 matching 9 bases. Per the germline V gene, CDR1 is SNHLY and CDR2 is FYNNEI. This CDR3 is built from 14 residues. Unmatched junction bases numbered 4, after V lost 10 bases and J lost 1 base. The CDR3 region is CATSSGENTGELFF. The CDR3 nucleotides are TGTGCCACCTCTAGCGGGGAGAACACCGGGGAGCTGTTTTTT.

This clonotype was found a few times. The chain links TRBV12-3 or TRBV12-4 to TRBJ1-2; TRBD1 might be the D (6 bases). V was trimmed by 8 bases and J by 5 bases, leaving 18 bases between them. The CDR3 runs to 14 residues. CDR3 amino acids: CASRPLGAGYGYTF. The CDR3 nucleotides read TGTGCCAGCCGTCCTTTGGGGGCGGGGTATGGCTACACCTTC.

The chain recombines TRBV6-2 or TRBV6-3 with TRBJ2-1; D gene uncertain. Trimming stripped 3 bases from V and 6 bases from J, with 9 bases between. Germline CDR1 reads MNHEY; CDR2 reads SVGEGT. This CDR3 region has 13 residues. The CDR3 loop reads CASSYVPVNEQFF. CDR3 nucleotide sequence: TGTGCCAGCAGTTATGTGCCAGTCAATGAGCAGTTCTTC.

J is TRBJ2-7 and V is TRBV12-3 or TRBV12-4; 8 bases align to TRBD2. The length of the CDR3 is 13 residues. Trimming cost V 6 bases and J 4 bases; bases outside gene matches: 5. The CDR3 loop reads CASSTGGEYEQYF. Written as DNA, the CDR3 is TGTGCCAGCAGCACCGGGGGGGAGTACGAGCAGTACTTC.